Below, 13 T cell receptor beta chains from the same sample are listed, as sequenced in a study of CD8+ T cells in alopecia areata. Sequencing relied on a cDNA template that was reverse transcribed from extracted RNA. Here immunoSEQ multiplex PCR was the method, and the copy in TCRdb shows in-frame clones only, minus some. The sample yields approximately 42,000 clones, about 71% seen once. Stated treatment: oral pan-JAK inhibitor, 5-10 mg twice daily. The sequencing here drew on CD8+ T cells sorted from blood, taken at week 4, from a patient treated with tofacitinib. The receptors were gathered from a human donor with alopecia areata.

The V gene is TRBV29-1, the J gene TRBJ2-1; TRBD1 might be the D (6 bases). Germline CDR1 and CDR2: SQVTM and ANQGSEA. CDR3 length: 15 amino acids. V dropped 6 bases and J dropped 0 bases, with 15 bases sitting between them. The CDR3 DNA reads TGCAGCGTGGGGGCGGGCGGGCACTCCTACAATGAGCAGTTCTTC. It encodes CSVGAGGHSYNEQFF.

This clone was seen at least ten times. The V and J genes are TRBV7-2 and TRBJ2-1, with 11 bases aligning to TRBD1. Per germline, CDR1 SGHTA and CDR2 FQGNSA. Trimming took 3 bases from V and 7 from J; bases not matched to a gene: 5. The CDR3 spans 15 residues. In nucleotides, the CDR3 is TGTGCCAGCAGCTTCGGGACAGGGGGAATGAATGAGCAGTTCTTC. Translation: CASSFGTGGMNEQFF.

This chain connects TRBV29-1 to TRBJ1-2; D is undetermined. This CDR3 contains 14 residues. Germline V gives CDR1 SQVTM, CDR2 ANQGSEA. Trimming shortened V by 0 bases and J by 3 bases, and 11 bases separated the two germline ends. CDR3 nucleotides: TGCAGCGTTGAAGACTCCGATTCCTACTATGGCTACACCTTC. Translation: CSVEDSDSYYGYTF.

The rearrangement links TRBV6-5 to TRBJ1-1; unclear D gene. Trimming pared 6 bases from V and 4 bases from J, leaving 12 bases between. This CDR3 has 13 amino acids. Germline V gene sequence: CDR1 MNHEY, CDR2 SVGAGI. The DNA for the CDR3 is TGTGCCAGCAGGACCGAGGTCAGCACTGAAGCTTTCTTT. This encodes CASRTEVSTEAFF.

The rearrangement links TRBV2 to TRBJ2-7, with D perhaps matching TRBD1 or TRBD2 (5 bases each). The germline gives CDR1 SNHLY, CDR2 FYNNEI. CDR3 size: 16 residues. Trimming took 3 bases from V and 3 from J, leaving 18 bases between them. The CDR3 sequence: CASSESLSGAGYEQYF. DNA of the CDR3: TGTGCCAGCAGTGAGTCCCTCTCCGGGGCCGGCTACGAGCAGTACTTC. Based on the CDR3 plus reference TRBV2 and TRBJ2-7, the full variable domain is EPEVTQTPSHQVTQMGQEVILRCVPISNHLYFYWYRQILGQKVEFLVSFYNNEISEKSEIFDDQFSVERPDGSNFTLKIRSTKLEDSAMYFCASSESLSGAGYEQYFGPGTRLTVT.

CDR3 region: CSVVPGPNEQFF. CDR3 nucleotides: TGCAGCGTTGTCCCAGGCCCCAATGAGCAGTTCTTC. The chain has TRBV29-1 and TRBJ2-1, with D uncertain. V gave up 4 bases and J gave up 6 bases, with 10 bases separating them. Per germline, CDR1 SQVTM and CDR2 ANQGSEA. The CDR3 runs 12 residues.

The V and J genes are TRBV4-2 and TRBJ2-7; no definite D call. Trimming cost V 0 bases and J 1 base, with 7 bases left between them. The germline V gene has CDR1 LGHNA and CDR2 YNFKEQ. This CDR3 has 14 residues. The CDR3 spells CASSQERQSYEQYF. The CDR3 nucleotides are TGTGCCAGCAGCCAAGAACGGCAATCCTACGAGCAGTACTTC.

There are a few counts of this clone. The same CDR3 arises from other DNA sequences in this sample as well. The J gene is TRBJ2-3, the V gene TRBV29-1; TRBD1 matches at 7 bases. This CDR3 is 14 amino acids long. CDR1 is SQVTM, CDR2 ANQGSEA, per germline. The V and J ends lost 1 base and 0 bases, in that order; junction bases with no gene match: 1. CDR3 residues: CSVEGRGSTDTQYF. The DNA of the CDR3 is TGCAGCGTTGAAGGCAGGGGGAGCACAGATACGCAGTATTTT.

CDR3 loop: CASTERDTQYF. CDR3 in DNA: TGTGCCAGCACGGAACGGGATACGCAGTATTTT. The rearrangement links TRBV25-1 to TRBJ2-3; D not certain. From germline, CDR1 is MGHDK and CDR2 SYGVNS. V was shortened by 7 bases and J by 6 bases, with 8 bases between the two germline ends. This CDR3 comprises 11 residues.

The chain has TRBV30 and TRBJ1-1; 7 bases line up with TRBD1. The CDR3 totals 12 residues. Germline CDR1 is GTSNPN and CDR2 is SVGIG (reference sequence). The trim removed 0 bases at V and 8 bases at J, leaving 3 bases unmatched. The CDR3 is CAWSVQGPEAFF. For the CDR3, the DNA is TGTGCCTGGAGTGTACAGGGGCCCGAAGCTTTCTTT.

This chain uses TRBV7-9 with TRBJ2-1; D might be TRBD1 (6 bases). V gave up 10 bases and J gave up 2 bases, with 18 bases separating them. CDR3 length: 15 amino acids. From germline, CDR1 is SEHNR and CDR2 FQNEAQ (reference sequence). In DNA form, the CDR3 reads TGTGCCAACGGCGACGTGGGGACACCCTACAATGAGCAGTTCTTC. The encoded protein is CANGDVGTPYNEQFF.

The chain employs TRBV19 and TRBJ2-1; 11 positions match TRBD2. The germline V gene has CDR1 LNHDA and CDR2 SQIVND (reference sequence). V was clipped by 6 bases and J by 5 bases; unmatched bases: 9. The CDR3 is made up of 16 amino acids. CDR3: CASSYSSGGPNNEQFF. The CDR3, as DNA: TGTGCCAGTAGCTACTCTAGCGGGGGGCCAAACAATGAGCAGTTCTTC.

This clone was detected only a few times. V usage is TRBV7-9 and J usage is TRBJ2-4, with a tentative D call TRBD2 (6 bases). V was cut by 2 bases and J by 1 base, with 12 bases left in between. The CDR3 sequence is 16 residues long. Germline values: CDR1 SEHNR, CDR2 FQNEAQ (reference sequence). In DNA form, the CDR3 reads TGTGCCAGCAGCTTACCGGGGGAGAGGGCCAAAAACATTCAGTACTTC. Protein sequence: CASSLPGERAKNIQYF.